This TCR beta chain appears in the sequencing data of a study of T cells in narcolepsy. A note on this clone: The antigen remains undetermined. The same CDR3 can be traced to other DNA sequences in this sample.

Study conclusions and caveats: Autoreactive clonotypes reportedly recurred in blood of same and different patients, not controls. Some memory CD4+ repertoires had no autoreactive clone sequences. Same-patient CSF and blood CD4+ T cell clonotypes included HCRT-specific and TRIB2-specific autoreactive ones.

Profiled with immunoSEQ multiplex PCR; TCRdb holds only in-frame clones, not every one. This sample carries about 32,000 clones, 60% to 85% of them seen once, and the ten largest clones take 3.8%. J lost 2 bases, V lost 3 bases, and 6 bases had no gene match. In germline, CDR1 is SGHRS, CDR2 YFSETQ. CDR3 length: 15 residues. The V call is TRBV5-1, the J call TRBJ2-5, with 8 bases fitting TRBD1. Sequencing was done on a sample of memory (CD45RA-) CD4+ T cells from blood. The receptor was isolated from a human donor in good health. CDR3 region: CASSSDRVGQETQYF. The CDR3 DNA is TGCGCCAGCAGCTCGGACAGGGTCGGGCAAGAGACCCAGTACTTC.